This T cell receptor beta chain comes out of a study of shared clonotypes between healthy human individuals (TCRdb year 2020). A note on the overall study: The cohort included three men and a couple of women between 18 and 49 years of age. The study deeply sequenced blood TCR repertoires of five healthy adults to estimate repertoire size and the extent of clonotype sharing between individuals. Different laboratories and diverse techniques were used to prepare libraries and sequence TCR repertoires, to increase sequencing depth and limit assay-specific biases. Each donor's leukapheresis produced roughly between roughly 0.9 and 9 billion PBMCs. Here is what the overall study found, with its caveats: Pairwise subsampling indicated that sequencing depth was expected to affect the degree of clonotype sharing among donors. Because the study included a small number of donors, the genetic and exposure-history diversity represented was limited. Sampling was restricted to blood, and TCR repertoires in tissues likely differ from the TCR repertoires found in blood.

The donors were healthy, HIV-negative adults with no recently reported acute infections or vaccinations. Every donor was a Caucasian adult living in Nashville, Tennessee, USA. In the unsorted samples, 85 million to 100 million PBMCs were counted, and genomic DNA was extracted using the QIAamp DNA Blood Mini kit. Blood was collected by leukapheresis, and PBMCs were isolated by Ficoll-Histopaque density gradient centrifugation and then cryopreserved in liquid nitrogen vapor phase. This clone showed up just a few times. This clone's antigen is unknown. The sample holds no much larger clone one base away, and base qualities are not on file. Using the deep immunoSEQ assay, TCR CDR3 regions were amplified from genomic DNA by multiplex PCR. For each cell subset, the extracted genomic DNA was distributed evenly across all wells of several immunoSEQ 96-well plates, and each plate served as one replicate. For unsorted PBMC, each replicate PCR was loaded with around 300 ng genomic DNA, equivalent to roughly 31,000 T cell genomes. Ten immunoSEQ deep assay plates were used to sequence unsorted PBMC genomic DNA. Purified libraries were measured with a Qubit 3.0 fluorometer, size-checked on a Bioanalyzer 2100, and measured again with the KAPA Library Quantification kit. Each immunoSEQ 96-well plate was sequenced on its own single-read 150-cycle Illumina NextSeq 550 flow cell. The authors' analysis ran thus. Because only junctional sequences without quality scores were contained in the immunoSEQ output, filtering matching that applied to full-length reads could not be performed. Sequences were annotated with PyIR, a Python wrapper for IgBLAST v1.9, using IMGT germline references to assign V/J genes and CDR3. Any read was removed if the V/J assignment was weak (E-value above 1e-6), the CDR3 was missing, or the read contained stop codons, out-of-frame junctions, or ambiguous translated residues. V3J clonotypes were defined as sequences sharing the same inferred V gene, J gene, and CDR3 amino acid sequence. Percentage overlap between repertoires was calculated by dividing the number of shared unique clonotypes by the size of the smaller repertoire. RTK rarefaction, the Chao1 estimator, and Recon v2.1 estimates of unobserved clonotypes were used to assess repertoire richness. TCRdb stores this immuneACCESS table with in-frame sequences only. Part of the clones is absent; in the studies checked, under half of the shortfall reflects unresolved V genes, and no reason is known for the rest. That table furnishes V, J and clone size, whereas the DNA furnished D and trimming. Within this sample are about half a million clones, with 70% to 80% of them counted one time only. The ten most abundant clones make up 10% to 15% of the sample.

The specimen sequenced was PBMCs. The receptor was isolated from a woman in her thirties or forties in good health. Some clones in this sample may be carry-over from other donors' samples.

The sequence in DNA is TGTGCCAGCAGACAAAGCGGGAGGGCCTACAATGAGCAGTTCTTC. Its coded protein is CASRQSGRAYNEQFF. The chain links TRBV2 with TRBJ2-1, and 10 junction bases match TRBD2. As encoded in the germline V gene, CDR1 is SNHLY while CDR2 is FYNNEI. The CDR3 spans 15 residues, from the cysteine through the phenylalanine. The CDR3 DNA has 45 bases and is translated from base 1. The germline V end is reduced by 6 bases and the J end by 2 bases; junction bases left unmatched: 4.